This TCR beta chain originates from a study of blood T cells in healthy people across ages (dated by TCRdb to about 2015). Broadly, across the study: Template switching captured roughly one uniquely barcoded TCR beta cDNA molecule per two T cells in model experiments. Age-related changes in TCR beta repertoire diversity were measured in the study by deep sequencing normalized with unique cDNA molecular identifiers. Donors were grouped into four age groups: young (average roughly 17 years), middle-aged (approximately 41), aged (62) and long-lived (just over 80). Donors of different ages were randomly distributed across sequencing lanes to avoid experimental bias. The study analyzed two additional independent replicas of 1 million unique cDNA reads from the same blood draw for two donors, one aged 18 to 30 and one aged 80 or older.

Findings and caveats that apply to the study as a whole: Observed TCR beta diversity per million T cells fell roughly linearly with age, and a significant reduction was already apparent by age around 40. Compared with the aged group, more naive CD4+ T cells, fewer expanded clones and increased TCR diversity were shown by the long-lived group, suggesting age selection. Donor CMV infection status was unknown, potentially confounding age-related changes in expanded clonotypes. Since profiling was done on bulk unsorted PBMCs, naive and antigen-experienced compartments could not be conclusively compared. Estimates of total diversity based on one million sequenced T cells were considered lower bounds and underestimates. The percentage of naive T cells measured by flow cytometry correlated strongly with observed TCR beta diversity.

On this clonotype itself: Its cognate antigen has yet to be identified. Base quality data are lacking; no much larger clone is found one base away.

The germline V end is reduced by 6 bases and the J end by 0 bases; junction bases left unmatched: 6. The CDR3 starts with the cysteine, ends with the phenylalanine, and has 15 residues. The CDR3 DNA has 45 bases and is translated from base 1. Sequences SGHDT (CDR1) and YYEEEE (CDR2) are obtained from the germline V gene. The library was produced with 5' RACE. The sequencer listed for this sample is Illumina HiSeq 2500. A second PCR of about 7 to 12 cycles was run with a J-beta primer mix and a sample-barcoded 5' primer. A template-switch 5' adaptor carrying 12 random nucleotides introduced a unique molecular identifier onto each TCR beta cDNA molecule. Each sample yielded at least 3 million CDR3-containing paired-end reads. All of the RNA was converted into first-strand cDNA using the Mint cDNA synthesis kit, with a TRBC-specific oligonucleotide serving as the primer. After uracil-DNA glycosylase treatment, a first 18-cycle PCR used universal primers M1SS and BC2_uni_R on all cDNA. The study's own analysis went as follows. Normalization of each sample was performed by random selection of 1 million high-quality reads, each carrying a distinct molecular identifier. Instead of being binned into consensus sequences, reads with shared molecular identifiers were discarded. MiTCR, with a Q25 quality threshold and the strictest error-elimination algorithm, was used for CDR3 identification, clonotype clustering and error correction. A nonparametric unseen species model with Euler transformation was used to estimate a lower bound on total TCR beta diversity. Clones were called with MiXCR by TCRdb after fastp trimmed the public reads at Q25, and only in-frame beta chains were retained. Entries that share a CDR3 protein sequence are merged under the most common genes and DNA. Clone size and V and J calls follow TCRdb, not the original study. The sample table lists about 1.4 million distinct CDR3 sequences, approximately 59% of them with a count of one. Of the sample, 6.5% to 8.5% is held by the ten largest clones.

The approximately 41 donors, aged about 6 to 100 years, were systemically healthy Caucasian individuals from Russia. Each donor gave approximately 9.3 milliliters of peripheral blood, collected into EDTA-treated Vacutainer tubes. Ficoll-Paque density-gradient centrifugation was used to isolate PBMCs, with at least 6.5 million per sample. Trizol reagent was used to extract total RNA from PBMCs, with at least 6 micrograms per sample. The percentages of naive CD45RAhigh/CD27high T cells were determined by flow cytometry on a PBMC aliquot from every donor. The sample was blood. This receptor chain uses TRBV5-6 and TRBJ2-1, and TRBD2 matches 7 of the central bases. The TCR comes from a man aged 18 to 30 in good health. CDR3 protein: CASTPRLASYNEQFF. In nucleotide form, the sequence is TGTGCCAGCACCCCGCGACTAGCCTCCTACAATGAGCAGTTCTTC.